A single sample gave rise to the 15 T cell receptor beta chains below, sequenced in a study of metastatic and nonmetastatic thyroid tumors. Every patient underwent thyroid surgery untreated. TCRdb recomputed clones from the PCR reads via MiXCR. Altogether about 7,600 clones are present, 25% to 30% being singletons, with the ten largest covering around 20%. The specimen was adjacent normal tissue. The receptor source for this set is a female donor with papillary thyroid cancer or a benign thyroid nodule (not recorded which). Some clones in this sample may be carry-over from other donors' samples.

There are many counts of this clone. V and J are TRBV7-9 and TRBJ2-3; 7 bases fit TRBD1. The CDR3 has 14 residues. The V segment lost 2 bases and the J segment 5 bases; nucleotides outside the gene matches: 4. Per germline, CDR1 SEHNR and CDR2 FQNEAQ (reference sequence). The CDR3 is CASSLYGTEDTQYF. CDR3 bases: TGTGCCAGCAGCTTATACGGGACAGAAGATACGCAGTATTTT. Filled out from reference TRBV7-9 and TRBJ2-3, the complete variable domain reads DTGVSQNPRHKITKRGQNVTFRCDPISEHNRLYWYRQTLGQGPEFLTYFQNEAQLEKSRLLSDRFSAERPKGSFSTLEIQRTEQGDSAMYLCASSLYGTEDTQYFGPGTRLTVL.

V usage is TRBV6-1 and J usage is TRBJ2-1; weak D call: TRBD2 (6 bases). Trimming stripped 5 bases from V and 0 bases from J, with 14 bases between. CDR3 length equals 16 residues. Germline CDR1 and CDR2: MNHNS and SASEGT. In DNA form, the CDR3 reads TGTGCCAGCAGTCCGGGGCGGGACGCCTCCTACAATGAGCAGTTCTTC. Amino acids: CASSPGRDASYNEQFF.

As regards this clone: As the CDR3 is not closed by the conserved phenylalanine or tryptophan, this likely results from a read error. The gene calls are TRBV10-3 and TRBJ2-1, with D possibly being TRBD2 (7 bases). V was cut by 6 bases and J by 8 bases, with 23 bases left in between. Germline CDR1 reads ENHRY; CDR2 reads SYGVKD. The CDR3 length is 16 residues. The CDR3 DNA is TGTGCCATCAGCGCCTTAGGGCGGGGGCCGCGAGATGAGCAGTTCGTC. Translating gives CAISALGRGPRDEQFV.

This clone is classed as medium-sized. CDR3 coding DNA: TGCAGTGCAAAGGGACAGGGGGCGGGCGAGCAGTACGTC. It specifies CSAKGQGAGEQYV. The J gene is TRBJ2-7, the V gene TRBV20-1; 12 positions agree with TRBD1. The V gene's germline CDR1 is DFQATT and CDR2 SNEGSKA (reference sequence). CDR3 length: 13 residues. After removal of 6 bases from V and 6 bases from J, the junction contained 6 bases not matched to a gene.

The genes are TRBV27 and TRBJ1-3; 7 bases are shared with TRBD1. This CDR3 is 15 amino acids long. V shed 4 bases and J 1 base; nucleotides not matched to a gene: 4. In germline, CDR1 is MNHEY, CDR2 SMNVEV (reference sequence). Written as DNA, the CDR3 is TGTGCCAGCAGTTCAAGGGGACAGTCTGGAAACACCATATATTTT. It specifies CASSSRGQSGNTIYF.

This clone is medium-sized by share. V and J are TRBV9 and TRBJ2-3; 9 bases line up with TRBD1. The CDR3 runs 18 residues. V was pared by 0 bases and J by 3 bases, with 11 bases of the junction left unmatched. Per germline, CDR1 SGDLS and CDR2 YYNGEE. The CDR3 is CASSVGPSYRGQTDTQYF. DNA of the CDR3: TGTGCCAGCAGCGTAGGACCCTCTTACAGGGGGCAGACAGATACGCAGTATTTT. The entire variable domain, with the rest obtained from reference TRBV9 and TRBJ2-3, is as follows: DSGVTQTPKHLITATGQRVTLRCSPRSGDLSVYWYQQSLDQGLQFLIQYYNGEERAKGNILERFSAQQFPDLHSELNLSSLELGDSALYFCASSVGPSYRGQTDTQYFGPGTRLTVL.

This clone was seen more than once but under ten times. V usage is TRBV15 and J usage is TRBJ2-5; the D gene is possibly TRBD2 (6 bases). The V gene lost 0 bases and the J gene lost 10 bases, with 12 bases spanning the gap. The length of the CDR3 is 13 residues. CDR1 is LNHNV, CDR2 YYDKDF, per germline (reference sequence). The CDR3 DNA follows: TGTGCCACCAGCAGAGATCGGTGGGGGGTCCAGTACTTC. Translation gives CATSRDRWGVQYF.

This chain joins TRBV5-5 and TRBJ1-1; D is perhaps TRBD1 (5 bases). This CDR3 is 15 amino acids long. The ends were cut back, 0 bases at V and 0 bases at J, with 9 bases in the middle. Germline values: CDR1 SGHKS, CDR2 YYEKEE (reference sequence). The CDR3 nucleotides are TGTGCCAGCAGCTTGGTAGGGGTATTGAACACTGAAGCTTTCTTT. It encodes CASSLVGVLNTEAFF. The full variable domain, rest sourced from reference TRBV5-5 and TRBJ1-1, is DAGVTQSPTHLIKTRGQQVTLRCSPISGHKSVSWYQQVLGQGPQFIFQYYEKEERGRGNFPDRFSARQFPNYSSELNVNALLLGDSALYLCASSLVGVLNTEAFFGQGTRLTVV.

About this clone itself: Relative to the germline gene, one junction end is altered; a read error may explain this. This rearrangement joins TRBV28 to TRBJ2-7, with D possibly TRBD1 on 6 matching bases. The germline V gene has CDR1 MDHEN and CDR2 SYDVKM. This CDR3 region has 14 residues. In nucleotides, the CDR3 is TGTGCCAGTCATGGGACACCTTGGTGGTACGAGCATTACTTC. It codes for CASHGTPWWYEHYF.

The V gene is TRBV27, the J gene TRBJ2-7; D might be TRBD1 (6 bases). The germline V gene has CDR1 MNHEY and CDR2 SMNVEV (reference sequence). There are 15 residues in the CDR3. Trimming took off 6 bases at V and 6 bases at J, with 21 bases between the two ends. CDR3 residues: CASRREQGSPTEQYF. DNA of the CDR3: TGTGCCAGCAGGCGCGAACAGGGATCCCCTACCGAGCAGTACTTC.

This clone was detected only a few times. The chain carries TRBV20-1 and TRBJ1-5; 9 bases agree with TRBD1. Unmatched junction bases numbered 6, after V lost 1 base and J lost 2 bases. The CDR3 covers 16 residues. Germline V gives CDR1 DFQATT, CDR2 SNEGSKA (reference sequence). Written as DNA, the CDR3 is TGCAGTGCTAGAGCTCTACAGGGGGCTCGCAATCAGCCCCAGCATTTT. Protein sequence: CSARALQGARNQPQHF.

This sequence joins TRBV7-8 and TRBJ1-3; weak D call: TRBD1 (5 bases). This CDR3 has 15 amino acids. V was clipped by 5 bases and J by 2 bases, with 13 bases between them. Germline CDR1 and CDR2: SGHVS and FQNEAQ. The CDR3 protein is CASSPVQGTGNTIYF. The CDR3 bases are TGTGCCAGCAGCCCCGTCCAGGGAACTGGAAACACCATATATTTT.

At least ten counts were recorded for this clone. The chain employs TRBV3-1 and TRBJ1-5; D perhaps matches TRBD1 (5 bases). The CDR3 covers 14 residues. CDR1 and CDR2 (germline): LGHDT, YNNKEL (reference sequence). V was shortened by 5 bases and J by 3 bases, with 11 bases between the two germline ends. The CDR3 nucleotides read TGTGCCAGCAGCGCCAGGGCCGTCAATCAGCCCCAGCATTTT. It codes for CASSARAVNQPQHF. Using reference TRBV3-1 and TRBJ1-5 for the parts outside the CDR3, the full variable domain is DTAVSQTPKYLVTQMGNDKSIKCEQNLGHDTMYWYKQDSKKFLKIMFSYNNKELIINETVPNRFSPKSPDKAHLNLHINSLELGDSAVYFCASSARAVNQPQHFGDGTRLSIL.

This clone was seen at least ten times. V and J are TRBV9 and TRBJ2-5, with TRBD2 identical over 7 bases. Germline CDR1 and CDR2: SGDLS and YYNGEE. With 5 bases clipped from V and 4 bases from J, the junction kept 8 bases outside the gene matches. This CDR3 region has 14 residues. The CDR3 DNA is TGTGCCAGCAGTGGAGCGGGGATTGGAGAGACCCAGTACTTC. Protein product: CASSGAGIGETQYF.

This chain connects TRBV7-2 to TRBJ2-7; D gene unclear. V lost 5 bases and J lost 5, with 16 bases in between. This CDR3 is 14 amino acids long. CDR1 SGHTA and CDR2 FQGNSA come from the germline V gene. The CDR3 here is CASSQEKGIHEQYV. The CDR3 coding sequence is TGTGCCAGCAGCCAGGAGAAAGGGATCCACGAGCAGTACGTC.